The 25 T cell receptor beta chains given below trace back to one sample, sequenced in a study of blood T cell repertoires in COVID-19. TCRdb's copy holds only in-frame clones and misses some; the assay was immunoSEQ multiplex PCR. The data show 200,000 or so clones, around 80% seen once. The source material was peripheral blood. The receptor source for this set is a human donor in a cohort sampled during active COVID-19.

The chain uses TRBV29-1 and TRBJ2-2, with TRBD2 as a possible D gene (5 bases). The V end was cut by 4 bases, the J end by 2 bases, with 20 bases between. Germline lookup yields CDR1 SQVTM and CDR2 ANQGSEA. The CDR3 consists of 17 residues. This CDR3 is CSVVPYGENSNTGELFF. The CDR3 nucleotides read TGCAGCGTTGTCCCCTACGGGGAAAATTCAAACACCGGGGAGCTGTTTTTT.

This clone was observed a few times. The same CDR3 arises from other DNA sequences in this sample as well. This chain joins TRBV5-1 and TRBJ2-7; no clear D. Per germline, CDR1 SGHRS and CDR2 YFSETQ. V lost 0 bases, J lost 1 base, and 11 bases lay in between. The CDR3 is 15 residues long. The CDR3 DNA reads TGCGCCAGCAGCTTGGGGGCTTCAGGATCCTACGAGCAGTACGTC. Translation: CASSLGASGSYEQYV.

The rearrangement uses TRBV11-2 and TRBJ1-6; tentatively, D is TRBD1 (5 bases). The V gene lost 0 bases and the J gene lost 6 bases, with 9 bases spanning the gap. CDR3 length: 15 amino acids. Germline CDR1 and CDR2: SGHAT and FQNNGV. The CDR3 nucleotides are TGTGCCAGCAGCTTAGAGGGGGGACCTAATTCACCCCTCCACTTT. Translation gives CASSLEGGPNSPLHF.

The chain carries TRBV15 and TRBJ1-4; D uncertain. This CDR3 contains 14 residues. With 7 bases removed from V and 3 bases from J, the gap between germline ends came to 12 bases. CDR1 is LNHNV and CDR2 is YYDKDF in the germline V gene (reference sequence). The CDR3 DNA is TGTGCCACCAAGGACGGGAGGTCTAATGAAAAACTGTTTTTT. Amino acid sequence: CATKDGRSNEKLFF.

The chain links TRBV3-1 (or the pseudogene TRBV3-2) to TRBJ1-5, with TRBD1 identical over 7 bases. The CDR3 is 14 amino acids. Germline CDR1 and CDR2: LGHDT and YNNKEL (reference sequence). V shed 6 bases and J 2 bases; nucleotides not matched to a gene: 4. The CDR3, as DNA: TGTGCCAGCAGGTCCGACAGGGGCAATCAGCCCCAGCATTTT. Residues: CASRSDRGNQPQHF.

V is TRBV5-1 and J is TRBJ1-2, with 7 bases matching TRBD1. The CDR3 runs to 14 residues. The V segment lost 1 base and the J segment 2 bases; nucleotides outside the gene matches: 2. Germline loops: CDR1 SGHRS, CDR2 YFSETQ. In nucleotides, the CDR3 is TGCGCCAGCAGCTTGTTGGGACAGAACTATGGCTACACCTTC. The encoded protein is CASSLLGQNYGYTF. The entire variable domain, with the rest obtained from reference TRBV5-1 and TRBJ1-2, is as follows: KAGVTQTPRYLIKTRGQQVTLSCSPISGHRSVSWYQQTPGQGLQFLFEYFSETQRNKGNFPGRFSGRQFSNSRSEMNVSTLELGDSALYLCASSLLGQNYGYTFGSGTRLTVV.

Only a few counts were recorded for this clone. V usage is TRBV5-1 and J usage is TRBJ1-2; D gene ambiguous. The V and J ends lost 0 bases and 8 bases respectively, with 11 bases between them. The CDR3 covers 13 residues. Germline CDR1 SGHRS, CDR2 YFSETQ. Here the CDR3 DNA reads TGCGCCAGCAGCTTGGCCGAGGTGGCCGGCTACACCTTC. Encoded protein: CASSLAEVAGYTF.

The chain carries TRBV5-1 and TRBJ1-1; 8 positions match TRBD1. The CDR3 is 14 residues long. V was pared by 4 bases and J by 2 bases, with 4 bases of the junction left unmatched. Germline V gene sequence: CDR1 SGHRS, CDR2 YFSETQ. The CDR3 here is CASSHGQGNTEAFF. Here the CDR3 DNA reads TGCGCCAGCAGCCACGGACAGGGCAACACTGAAGCTTTCTTT.

The chain recombines TRBV5-1 with TRBJ1-2, with a tentative D call TRBD1 (6 bases). Trimming stripped 0 bases from V and 6 bases from J, with 12 bases between. Germline CDR1 is SGHRS and CDR2 is YFSETQ. This CDR3 comprises 14 residues. CDR3 residues: CASSLDREGHGYTF. The CDR3 DNA is TGCGCCAGCAGCTTGGACAGGGAAGGCCATGGCTACACCTTC.

The CDR3: CATVNRAGANVLTF. In DNA, the CDR3 is TGTGCCACCGTGAACAGGGCTGGGGCCAACGTCCTGACTTTC. The chain carries TRBV6-5 and TRBJ2-6; D is possibly TRBD1 (6 bases). CDR3 length: 14 amino acids. V shed 10 bases and J shed 2 bases, with 12 bases lying between them. Germline V gene lookup returns CDR1 MNHEY and CDR2 SVGAGI.

This clone appeared a single time. The chain carries TRBV7-8 and TRBJ2-5, with D tentatively TRBD2 (6 bases). V shed 2 bases and J shed 2 bases, with 12 bases lying between them. This CDR3 has 15 residues. The V gene's germline CDR1 is SGHVS and CDR2 FQNEAQ. CDR3 bases: TGTGCCAGCAGCTTATCGAGCGGGCAGCAAGAGACCCAGTACTTC. Amino acid sequence: CASSLSSGQQETQYF. Combining the CDR3 with reference TRBV7-8 and TRBJ2-5 gives the whole variable domain GAGVSQSPRYKVAKRGQDVALRCDPISGHVSLFWYQQALGQGPEFLTYFQNEAQLDKSGLPSDRFFAERPEGSVSTLKIQRTQQEDSAVYLCASSLSSGQQETQYFGPGTRLLVL.

The gene calls are TRBV7-2 and TRBJ2-1; D might be TRBD2 (5 bases). V lost 3 bases and J lost 6, with 12 bases in between. The CDR3 extends over 14 amino acids. The germline V gene has CDR1 SGHTA and CDR2 FQGNSA. The CDR3 sequence: CASSLREVFNEQFF. As DNA, the CDR3 is TGTGCCAGCAGCTTGAGGGAAGTTTTCAATGAGCAGTTCTTC.

Concerning this clone: Other nucleotide sequences from this sample produce the same CDR3. This chain joins TRBV5-1 and TRBJ2-1; TRBD2 matches at 13 bases. Germline V lookup: CDR1 SGHRS, CDR2 YFSETQ. The CDR3 runs to 16 residues. V shed 0 bases, J shed 7 bases, and the junction held 4 bases outside the gene matches. CDR3 loop: CASSLDGTSGVNEQFF. The CDR3 nucleotides are TGCGCCAGCAGCTTGGACGGGACTAGCGGGGTTAATGAGCAGTTCTTC.

The gene calls are TRBV7-9 and TRBJ2-2; 9 nucleotides match TRBD2. The germline V gene encodes CDR1 SEHNR and CDR2 FQNEAQ (reference sequence). This CDR3 has 16 residues. J lost 4 bases, V lost 1 base, and 4 bases had no gene match. CDR3 nucleotides: TGTGCCAGCAGCTTAGTGCGGGGGGGATTCACCGGGGAGCTGTTTTTT. Translated, it gives CASSLVRGGFTGELFF.

V gene TRBV6-5 combines with J gene TRBJ1-5; no clear D. There are 13 residues in the CDR3. The V end lost 3 bases, the J end lost 4 bases, and 7 bases lay between the germline ends. CDR1 and CDR2 from the germline V gene are MNHEY and SVGAGI. The DNA for the CDR3 is TGTGCCAGCAGTTATGTGAGGAATCAGCCCCAGCATTTT. Its translation is CASSYVRNQPQHF.

V is TRBV29-1 and J is TRBJ2-7; TRBD2 might be the D (7 bases). CDR1 and CDR2 (germline): SQVTM, ANQGSEA. The CDR3 loop spans 16 amino acids. V lost 3 bases and J lost 0, with 18 bases in between. CDR3 residues: CSVEGQSGVSSYEQYF. In DNA form, the CDR3 reads TGCAGCGTTGAGGGACAAAGCGGGGTTAGCTCCTACGAGCAGTACTTC.

The gene calls are TRBV28 and TRBJ2-5; a weak D match, TRBD1 (6 bases). Germline V gene data show CDR1 as MDHEN and CDR2 as SYDVKM. The CDR3 sequence is 17 residues long. V lost 3 bases and J lost 1, with 18 bases in between. CDR3 nucleotide sequence: TGTGCCAGCAGTTTGATAAAACAGGGAAAGAGCCAAGAGACCCAGTACTTC. This codes for CASSLIKQGKSQETQYF.

The genes are TRBV6-5 and TRBJ1-2; 10 positions agree with TRBD1. Germline V gives CDR1 MNHEY, CDR2 SVGAGI. V was clipped by 0 bases and J by 5 bases; unmatched bases: 3. CDR3 length: 15 residues. CDR3 nucleotides: TGTGCCAGCAGTTACTCGGGACAGGGGAGTTATGGCTACACCTTC. It is translated as CASSYSGQGSYGYTF.

This clone is deemed medium-sized. The chain combines TRBV5-1 with TRBJ2-2; maybe TRBD1 (6 bases). Trimming took 0 bases from V and 7 from J, leaving 16 bases between them. Germline values: CDR1 SGHRS, CDR2 YFSETQ. CDR3 length: 16 residues. The CDR3 coding sequence is TGCGCCAGCAGCTTGGAGTCCGGGACACGAGGCGGGGAGCTGTTTTTT. This sequence encodes CASSLESGTRGGELFF.

The chain recombines TRBV2 with TRBJ1-2; tentative D call: TRBD1 (6 bases). Trimming stripped 2 bases from V and 9 bases from J, with 19 bases between. The length of the CDR3 is 15 residues. Germline CDR1 SNHLY, CDR2 FYNNEI. The CDR3 sequence: CASSEQGTGHFSYTF. For the CDR3, the DNA is TGTGCCAGCAGTGAACAGGGTACAGGGCATTTTAGCTACACCTTC.

The chain combines TRBV7-9 with TRBJ2-7; 8 bases align to TRBD1. Unmatched junction bases numbered 7, after V lost 5 bases and J lost 1 base. Germline V gene sequence: CDR1 SEHNR, CDR2 FQNEAQ (reference sequence). The CDR3 consists of 15 residues. CDR3 protein: CASSRTGTGSYEQYF. The CDR3 DNA sequence: TGTGCCAGCAGCCGTACCGGGACAGGTTCCTACGAGCAGTACTTC.

This clone appeared once. The V call is TRBV5-4, the J call TRBJ2-5, with 11 positions matching TRBD2. Germline V lookup: CDR1 SGHNT, CDR2 YYREEE (reference sequence). The V gene end was trimmed by 4 bases and the J gene end by 5 bases; junction bases not matched to a gene: 7. The CDR3 contains 15 residues. The CDR3 region has the DNA TGTGCCAGCAGCGAGGGACTAGCGGTGTGGGAGACCCAGTACTTC. Protein sequence: CASSEGLAVWETQYF. The full variable domain, in which reference TRBV5-4 and TRBJ2-5 provide the parts outside the CDR3, is ETGVTQSPTHLIKTRGQQVTLRCSSQSGHNTVSWYQQALGQGPQFIFQYYREEENGRGNFPPRFSGLQFPNYSSELNVNALELDDSALYLCASSEGLAVWETQYFGPGTRLLVL.

This clone came up a few times. The CDR3, as DNA: TGTGCCAGCAGTTACTCCGGGGGAAAAAATCAGCCCCAGCATTTT. As protein: CASSYSGGKNQPQHF. The rearrangement joins TRBV6-2 or TRBV6-3 to TRBJ1-5, with D possibly being TRBD1 (5 bases). The CDR3 contains 15 residues. Trimming pared 0 bases from V and 4 bases from J, leaving 10 bases between. In germline, CDR1 is MNHEY, CDR2 SVGEGT.

The chain is built from TRBV5-5 and TRBJ1-4, with a possible D match to TRBD1 (6 bases). V lost 4 bases and J lost 8, with 15 bases in between. Germline lookup yields CDR1 SGHKS and CDR2 YYEKEE (reference sequence). This CDR3 has 14 residues. The CDR3 region has the DNA TGTGCCAGCAGCGAGGACAGAGGACGAGAAAAACTGTTTTTT. As protein: CASSEDRGREKLFF. The full variable domain, completed using reference TRBV5-5 and TRBJ1-4, is DAGVTQSPTHLIKTRGQQVTLRCSPISGHKSVSWYQQVLGQGPQFIFQYYEKEERGRGNFPDRFSARQFPNYSSELNVNALLLGDSALYLCASSEDRGREKLFFGSGTQLSVL.

V is TRBV28 and J is TRBJ1-6, with D tentatively TRBD1 (6 bases). The CDR3 contains 14 residues. Germline lookup yields CDR1 MDHEN and CDR2 SYDVKM. V shed 5 bases and J shed 9 bases, with 14 bases lying between them. This CDR3 reads CASSIARGISPLHF. CDR3 nucleotides: TGTGCCAGCAGTATAGCCAGGGGCATTTCACCCCTCCACTTT. Variable domain in full (rest from reference TRBV28 and TRBJ1-6): DVKVTQSSRYLVKRTGEKVFLECVQDMDHENMFWYRQDPGLGLRLIYFSYDVKMKEKGDIPEGYSVSREKKERFSLILESASTNQTSMYLCASSIARGISPLHFGNGTRLTVT.